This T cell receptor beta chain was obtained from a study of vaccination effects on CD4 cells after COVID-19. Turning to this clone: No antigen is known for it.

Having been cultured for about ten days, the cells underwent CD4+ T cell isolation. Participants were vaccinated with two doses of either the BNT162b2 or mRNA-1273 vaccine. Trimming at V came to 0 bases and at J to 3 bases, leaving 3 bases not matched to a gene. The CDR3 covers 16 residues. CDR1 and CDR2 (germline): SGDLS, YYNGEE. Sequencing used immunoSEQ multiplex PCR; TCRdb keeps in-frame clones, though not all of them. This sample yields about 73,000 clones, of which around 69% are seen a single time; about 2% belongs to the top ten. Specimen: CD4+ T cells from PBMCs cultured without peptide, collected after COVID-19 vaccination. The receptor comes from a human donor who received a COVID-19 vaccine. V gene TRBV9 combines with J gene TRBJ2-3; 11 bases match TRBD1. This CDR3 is CASSVDGTGGTDTQYF. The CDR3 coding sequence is TGTGCCAGCAGCGTAGACGGGACAGGGGGGACAGATACGCAGTATTTT.